This note documents a single T cell receptor beta chain sequence. The sample is drawn from a study of shared clonotypes between healthy human individuals. Clones were read by immunoSEQ multiplex PCR, and TCRdb kept only the in-frame ones, dropping some. Of approximately 530,000 clones listed, 90% to 96% were seen once; the top ten hold 0.064%. The ends were cut back, 4 bases at V and 2 bases at J, with 9 bases in the middle. There are 14 residues in the CDR3. The V gene's germline CDR1 is ENHRY and CDR2 SYGVKD. Sample: naive CD4+ T cells sorted from blood. The subset here: CD45RA+ positively selected. This TCR was sampled from a woman aged 30 to 39 in good health. The chain combines TRBV10-3 with TRBJ2-1; D remains ambiguous. The chain's CDR3 is CAISVSDTYNEQFF. The CDR3, as DNA: TGTGCCATCAGTGTCAGCGATACCTACAATGAGCAGTTCTTC.